This TCR beta chain comes out of a study of blood T cell repertoires in COVID-19. Study-wide background: From T cells, B-cell-depleted T cells, or PBMCs came the material, which was cDNA or gDNA.

This clone was observed once. The repertoire was sequenced with immunoSEQ multiplex PCR; TCRdb's copy has only in-frame clones and lacks some. The table has approximately 60,000 clones, almost 85% seen once. There are 15 residues in the CDR3. Germline V lookup: CDR1 MNHEY, CDR2 SVGAGI. V was clipped by 7 bases and J by 8 bases, with 23 bases between them. This receptor was identified in a woman of 80 years or more with acute or convalescent COVID-19. Sequenced material: peripheral blood. The chain couples TRBV6-5 to TRBJ1-2; tentatively, D is TRBD1 (5 bases). The CDR3, as DNA: TGTGCCAGCAACCTGGGGGGGAAGGTCATTGGCGGCTACACCTTC. It specifies CASNLGGKVIGGYTF.